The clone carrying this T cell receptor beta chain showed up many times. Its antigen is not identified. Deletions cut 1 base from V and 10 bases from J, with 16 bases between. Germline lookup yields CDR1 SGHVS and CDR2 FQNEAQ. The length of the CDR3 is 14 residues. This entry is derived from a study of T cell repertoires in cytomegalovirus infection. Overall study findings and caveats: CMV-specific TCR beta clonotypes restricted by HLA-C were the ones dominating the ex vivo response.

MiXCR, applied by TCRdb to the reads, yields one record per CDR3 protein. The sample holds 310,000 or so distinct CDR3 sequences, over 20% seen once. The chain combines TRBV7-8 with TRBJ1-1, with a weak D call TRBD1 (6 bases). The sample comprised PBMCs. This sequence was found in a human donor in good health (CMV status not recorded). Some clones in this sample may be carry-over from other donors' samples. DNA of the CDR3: TGTGCCAGCAGCTTAGACAGGGACTTAGGGGCAGCTTTCTTT. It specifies CASSLDRDLGAAFF.